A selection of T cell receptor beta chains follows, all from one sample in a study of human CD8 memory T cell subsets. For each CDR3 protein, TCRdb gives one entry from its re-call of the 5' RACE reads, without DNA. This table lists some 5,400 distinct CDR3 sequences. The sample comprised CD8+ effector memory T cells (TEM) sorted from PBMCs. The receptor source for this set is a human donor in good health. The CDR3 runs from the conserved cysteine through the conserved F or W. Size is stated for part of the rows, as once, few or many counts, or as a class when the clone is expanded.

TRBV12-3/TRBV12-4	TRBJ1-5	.	CASTEGDQPQHF
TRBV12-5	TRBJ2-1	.	CASGYSGNEQFF
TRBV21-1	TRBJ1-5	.	CASSPIIGRGNQPQHF
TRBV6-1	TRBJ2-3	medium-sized	CASSSTDTQYF
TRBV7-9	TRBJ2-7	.	CASRPGTSGGSSYEQYF
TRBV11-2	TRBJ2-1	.	CASSDSNNEQFF
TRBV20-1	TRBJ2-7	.	CSARDLAGYEQYF
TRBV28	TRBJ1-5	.	CASSPLGLEQPQHF
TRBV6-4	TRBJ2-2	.	CASSAGNTGELFF
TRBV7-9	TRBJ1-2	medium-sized	CASSLDGGENGYTF
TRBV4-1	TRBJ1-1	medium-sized	CASSQGDQEAFF
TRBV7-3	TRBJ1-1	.	CASSLTKIWGGDNTEAFF
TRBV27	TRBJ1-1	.	CASSFGGGSEAFF
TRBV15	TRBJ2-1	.	CATSRTSGRGNEQFF
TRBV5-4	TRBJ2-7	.	CASSLRASGRGSYEQYF
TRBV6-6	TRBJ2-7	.	CASSQTGPWDEQYF
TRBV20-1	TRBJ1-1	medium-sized	CSAKTGNVDTEAFF
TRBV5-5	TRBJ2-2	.	CASSFGSGELFF
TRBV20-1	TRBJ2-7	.	CSARDWRGYEQYF
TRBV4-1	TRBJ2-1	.	CASSQVAAGGGDEQFF
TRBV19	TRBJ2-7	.	CASSIDSGVAAYEQYF
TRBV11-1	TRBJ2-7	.	CASSLGTTGREQYF
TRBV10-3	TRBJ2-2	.	CAISAGLVTGELFF
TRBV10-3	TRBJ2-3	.	CAISEELAGVMADTQYF
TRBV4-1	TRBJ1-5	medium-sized	CASSQDRENQPQHF
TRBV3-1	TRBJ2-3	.	CASSPRNRGGTDTQYF
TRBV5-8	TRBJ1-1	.	CASSYVVTEAFF
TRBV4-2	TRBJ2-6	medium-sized	CASSQEGPATGANVLTF
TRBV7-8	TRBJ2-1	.	CASSPKTSGIFNEQFF
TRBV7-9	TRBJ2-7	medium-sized	CASSSREFYLEQYF
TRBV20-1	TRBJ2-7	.	CSARDPSGDRGEQYF
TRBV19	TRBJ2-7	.	CASSISGADWYEQYF
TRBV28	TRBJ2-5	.	CASRGTGVGETQYF
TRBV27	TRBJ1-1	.	CASSPRGAHTEAFF
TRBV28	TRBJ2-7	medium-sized	CASRRVSHEQYF
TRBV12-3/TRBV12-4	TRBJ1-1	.	CASSRQGGTEAFF
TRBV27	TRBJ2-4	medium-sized	CASSPRCCGNIQYF
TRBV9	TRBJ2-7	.	CASSVEGGSSYEQYF
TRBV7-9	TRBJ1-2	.	CASSSDGGNYGYTF
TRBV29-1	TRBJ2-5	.	CSVEGLAGQETQYF
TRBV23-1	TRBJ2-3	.	CASPPQASGASYTDTQYF
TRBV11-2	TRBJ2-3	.	CASSRDLTDTQYF
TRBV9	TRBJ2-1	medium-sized	CASNQSPEGRSSYNEQFF
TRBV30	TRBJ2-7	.	CAGHGQATSYEQYF